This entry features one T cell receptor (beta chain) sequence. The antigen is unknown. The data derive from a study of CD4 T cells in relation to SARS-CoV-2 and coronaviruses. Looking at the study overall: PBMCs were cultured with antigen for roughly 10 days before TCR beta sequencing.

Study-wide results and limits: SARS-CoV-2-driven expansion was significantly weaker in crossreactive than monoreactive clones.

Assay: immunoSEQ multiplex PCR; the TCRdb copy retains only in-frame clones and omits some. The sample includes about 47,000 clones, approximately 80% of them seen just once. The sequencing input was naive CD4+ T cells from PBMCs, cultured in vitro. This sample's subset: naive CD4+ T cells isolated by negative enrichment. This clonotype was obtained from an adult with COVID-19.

CDR3 protein: CASSYRQGGGQPQHF. The CDR3 nucleotides are TGTGCCAGCAGCTACCGACAGGGAGGCGGTCAGCCCCAGCATTTT. The genes are TRBV11-2 and TRBJ1-5; TRBD1 matches 7 bases. V dropped 4 bases and J dropped 6; count of bases not matched to a gene: 9. Germline-derived CDR1 and CDR2 are SGHAT and FQNNGV. The CDR3 has 15 residues.